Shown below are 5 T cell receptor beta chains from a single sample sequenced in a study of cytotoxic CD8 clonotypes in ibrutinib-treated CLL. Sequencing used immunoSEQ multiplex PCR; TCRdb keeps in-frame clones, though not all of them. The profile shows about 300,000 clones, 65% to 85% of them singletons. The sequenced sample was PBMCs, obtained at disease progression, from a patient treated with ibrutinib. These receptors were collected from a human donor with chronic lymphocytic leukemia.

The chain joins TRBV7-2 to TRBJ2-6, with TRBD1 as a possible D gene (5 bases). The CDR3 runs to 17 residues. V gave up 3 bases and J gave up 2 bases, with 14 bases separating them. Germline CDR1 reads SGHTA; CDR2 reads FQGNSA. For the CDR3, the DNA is TGTGCCAGCAGCTTTCGGGCAGGGAAGGCTGGGGCCAACGTCCTGACTTTC. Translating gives CASSFRAGKAGANVLTF.

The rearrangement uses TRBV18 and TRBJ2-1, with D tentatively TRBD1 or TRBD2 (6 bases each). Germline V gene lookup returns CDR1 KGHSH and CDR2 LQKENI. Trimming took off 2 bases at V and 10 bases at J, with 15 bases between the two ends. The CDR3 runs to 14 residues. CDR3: CASSPITGAMEQFF. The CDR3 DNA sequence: TGTGCCAGCTCACCAATTACGGGGGCAATGGAGCAGTTCTTC.

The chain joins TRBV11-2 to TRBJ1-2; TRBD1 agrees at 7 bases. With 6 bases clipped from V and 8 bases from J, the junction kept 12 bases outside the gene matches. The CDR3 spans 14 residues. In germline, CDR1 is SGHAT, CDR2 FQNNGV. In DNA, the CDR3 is TGTGCCAGCAGTCTATACGGACAGGTTGACGGCTACACCTTC. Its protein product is CASSLYGQVDGYTF.

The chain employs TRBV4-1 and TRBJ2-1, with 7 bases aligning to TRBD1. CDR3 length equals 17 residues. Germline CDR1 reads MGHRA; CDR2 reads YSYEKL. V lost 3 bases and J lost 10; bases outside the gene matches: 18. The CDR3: CASSHRQGTLQVQEQFF. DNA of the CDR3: TGCGCCAGCAGCCATCGACAGGGAACGCTACAGGTACAGGAGCAGTTCTTC.

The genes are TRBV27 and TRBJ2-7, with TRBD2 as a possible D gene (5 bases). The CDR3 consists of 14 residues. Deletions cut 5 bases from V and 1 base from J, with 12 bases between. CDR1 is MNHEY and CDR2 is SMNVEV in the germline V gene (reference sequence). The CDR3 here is CASSPREGSYEQYF. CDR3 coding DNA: TGTGCCAGCAGTCCCCGTGAGGGATCCTACGAGCAGTACTTC.